This T cell receptor (beta chain) was profiled in a study of Ad26.COV2.S vaccination and SARS-CoV-2 variants. Study background: Ad26.COV2.S, an intramuscular injection, was given once or twice 56 days apart. The study's findings and limits: The analyses of TCR breadth and depth may have understated the size of total T cell responses. Recipients given vaccine exceeded placebo recipients in spike-specific TCR breadth.

Treatment noted: some 20 received Ad26.COV2.S at low or high dose, single or two shots; several received placebo; per-sample allocation not given. Day 63 after the first injection of vaccine or placebo was the sampling time. An adult donor aged 18-55 years was enrolled in Boston. This clone has a single count. Its target is not known. This CDR3 has 14 amino acids. Per germline, CDR1 MNHEY and CDR2 SVGAGI. V gave up 6 bases and J gave up 0 bases, with 12 bases separating them. Sequenced by immunoSEQ multiplex PCR; TCRdb stores in-frame clones only, minus some. In the table there are roughly 700,000 clones, 89% of which are singletons.

This receptor was taken from a person aged 18-65 years who received the Ad26.COV2.S COVID-19 vaccine or a placebo. The rearrangement links TRBV6-5 to TRBJ2-7, with a weak D call TRBD2 (6 bases). Sequencing was performed on peripheral blood, taken in a trial of Ad26.COV2.S vaccine versus placebo. CDR3: CASRGTFSSYEQYF. In DNA form, the CDR3 reads TGTGCCAGCAGGGGGACTTTCAGCTCCTACGAGCAGTACTTC.